This T cell receptor beta chain is drawn from a study of T-cell reconstitution after alpha-beta-depleted transplantation in children. Only a few counts were recorded for this clonotype. Its matching antigen is unknown. General observations from the study: Several hundred expanded graft clones reportedly gave rise to the alpha-beta T cells present about two months after transplant. Diversity and T-cell counts at one year after transplant derived mostly from new T cells. Elevated TCRbeta diversity at day 60 was traced, in some patients, to surviving recipient T cells and thymic progenitors.

The CDR3 runs 12 residues. Per the germline V gene, CDR1 is WNHNN and CDR2 is SYGVQD (reference sequence). Trimming left V 2 bases short and J 4 bases short, with 6 bases between. Unique molecular identifiers were incorporated when the TCRbeta library was constructed. MiXCR, run by TCRdb on the PCR reads, gives a single entry per CDR3 protein. Here the sample spans about 830,000 distinct CDR3 sequences, 16% being singletons. V gene TRBV10-1 combines with J gene TRBJ2-7, with a tentative D call TRBD2 (6 bases). The clonotype originates from a male patient aged 10 to 17 who had a stem cell transplant for acute lymphoblastic leukemia, so the T cells may come from the graft donor. The source was PBMCs, mostly from graft donor cells, collected 360 days after TCRalphabeta/CD19-depleted stem cell transplant. The CDR3 DNA follows: TGCGCCAGCAGTGAGGGGGGGTACGAGCAGTACTTC. It codes for CASSEGGYEQYF.